This T cell receptor beta chain was captured by sequencing in a study of blood T cells in healthy people across ages. A note on this clonotype: Its antigen is unidentified.

General study results and limits: Both higher diversity and more naive CD4+ cells marked long-lived donors when set against aged donors. A conclusive naive versus antigen-experienced comparison was prevented by the unsorted PBMCs.

The use of a sample-barcoded 5' primer and a J-beta primer mix characterized a second PCR of roughly 7 to 11 cycles. Researchers report that a template-switch adaptor with 12 random nucleotides tagged each cDNA molecule. TCRdb reanalysed the 5' RACE reads using MiXCR and keeps one entry per CDR3 protein. This table holds about 1.4 million distinct CDR3 sequences, around 59% found once. The specimen sequenced was blood. The receptor was isolated from a man between 18 and 29 years old in good health.

The CDR3 nucleotides are TGTGCCAGCAGGGGTGGTGGCACTGAAGCTTTCTTT. This sequence encodes CASRGGGTEAFF. The chain is built from TRBV6-4 and TRBJ1-1, with D unclear. Germline CDR1 reads MRHNA; CDR2 reads SNTAGT. The ends were cut back, 6 bases at V and 4 bases at J, with 9 bases in the middle. The CDR3 totals 12 residues.